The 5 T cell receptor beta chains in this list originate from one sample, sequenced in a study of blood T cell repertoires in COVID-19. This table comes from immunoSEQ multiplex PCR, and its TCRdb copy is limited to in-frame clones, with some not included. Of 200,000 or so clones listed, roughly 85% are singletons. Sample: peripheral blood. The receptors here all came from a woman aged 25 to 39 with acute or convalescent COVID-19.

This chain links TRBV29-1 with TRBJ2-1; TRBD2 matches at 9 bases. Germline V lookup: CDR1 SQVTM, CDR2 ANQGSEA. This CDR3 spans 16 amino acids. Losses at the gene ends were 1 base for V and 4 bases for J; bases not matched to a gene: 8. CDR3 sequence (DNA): TGCAGCGTTGAAGTTGTCGGGACTAGCATATACAATGAGCAGTTCTTC. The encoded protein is CSVEVVGTSIYNEQFF.

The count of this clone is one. The CDR3 bases are TGTGCCAGCAGTTACGGCCCAGGGGACGAGCAGTACTTC. It is translated as CASSYGPGDEQYF. This sequence joins TRBV6-2 or TRBV6-3 and TRBJ2-7, with a possible D match to TRBD1 (6 bases). V lost 2 bases and J lost 5, with 10 bases in between. Germline CDR1 is MNHEY and CDR2 is SVGEGT. The length of the CDR3 is 13 residues.

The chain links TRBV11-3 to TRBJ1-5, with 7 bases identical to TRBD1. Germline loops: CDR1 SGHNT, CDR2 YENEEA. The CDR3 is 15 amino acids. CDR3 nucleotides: TGTCCCTCGGGACAGTTAAGACTTAGCAATCAGCCCCAGCATTTT. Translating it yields CPSGQLRLSNQPQHF.

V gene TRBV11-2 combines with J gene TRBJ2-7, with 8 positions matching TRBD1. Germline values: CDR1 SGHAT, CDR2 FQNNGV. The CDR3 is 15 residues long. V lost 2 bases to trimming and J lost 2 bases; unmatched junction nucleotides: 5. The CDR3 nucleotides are TGTGCCAGCAGCTTAAGGCGGACAGGGCCCTACGAGCAGTACTTC. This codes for CASSLRRTGPYEQYF.

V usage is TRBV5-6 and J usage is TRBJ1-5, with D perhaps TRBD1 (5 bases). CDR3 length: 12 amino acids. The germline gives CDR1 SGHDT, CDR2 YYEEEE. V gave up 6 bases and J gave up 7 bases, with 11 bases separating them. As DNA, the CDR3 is TGTGCCAGCATAGGGGAGGGCCAGCCCCAGCATTTT. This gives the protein CASIGEGQPQHF.